The clone carrying this T cell receptor (beta chain) was counted at least ten times. Its specificity is unknown. The data were taken from a study of human T cells and chemical hapten exposure. Across the whole study: Patches that contained 0.01% DPC were applied to the upper back and read at 6 days. Study-wide results and limits: Controls formed significantly fewer large CDR3 similarity clusters than expanded TCRs did.

TCRdb passed the RACE reads through MiXCR, listing each CDR3 protein once. The sample has 85,000 to 100,000 distinct CDR3 sequences; around 12% are singletons. Trimming removed 3 bases from V and 2 bases from J, with 12 bases in between. The CDR3 is 14 residues long. Germline CDR1 and CDR2: SGHNT and YYREEE (reference sequence). Time point given: patch test 1, 2 weeks after DPC sensitization. Treatment meaning: therapeutic diphenylcyclopropenone sensitization with weekly scalp DPC. This specimen was whole blood, taken in connection with sensitization to the hapten diphenylcyclopropenone (DPC). The chain is built from TRBV5-4 and TRBJ2-7, with D unresolved. The sequence was obtained from a woman aged 40 to 50 with alopecia areata. Some clones in this sample may be carry-over from other donors' samples. As DNA, the CDR3 is TGTGCCAGCAGCTCGAAGACTGTTACCTACGAGCAGTACTTC. Amino acid sequence: CASSSKTVTYEQYF. Filled out from reference TRBV5-4 and TRBJ2-7, the complete variable domain reads ETGVTQSPTHLIKTRGQQVTLRCSSQSGHNTVSWYQQALGQGPQFIFQYYREEENGRGNFPPRFSGLQFPNYSSELNVNALELDDSALYLCASSSKTVTYEQYFGPGTRLTVT.